Listed below are T cell receptor beta chains from one sample, sequenced in a study of T cells after yellow fever vaccination. MiXCR, applied by TCRdb to the 5' RACE reads, yields one record per CDR3 protein. In the table there are over 250,000 distinct CDR3 sequences, roughly 4.3% of which are singletons. The sample consisted of PBMCs, taken 5 days after the yellow fever booster vaccination. The source of these receptors is a man between 18 and 35 years old who received the YFV17D yellow fever vaccine. Both conserved end residues are trimmed from each CDR3. The D gene is left open where the match is weak.

V gene	CDR3 length	D gene	J gene	CDR3 protein
TRBV5-1	12	-	TRBJ2-3	ASSSRASGDTQY
TRBV7-2	15	-	TRBJ1-1	ASSSLMVGRRNTEAF
TRBV7-9	15	TRBD2	TRBJ2-2	ASSPSLAGTNTGELF
TRBV18	12	-	TRBJ2-1	ASSPPMGNNEQF
TRBV4-1	14	-	TRBJ2-2	ASSQTDPRPSGELF
TRBV12-5	11	-	TRBJ2-1	ASADTSYNEQF
TRBV6-2/TRBV6-3	13	-	TRBJ1-6	ASSFADSYNSPLH
TRBV28	13	TRBD1	TRBJ1-5	ASSPNTGVLQPQH
TRBV6-6	15	TRBD2	TRBJ2-1	ASSNRKAGGRGGEQF
TRBV21-1	14	-	TRBJ1-6	ARRFRRSSYNSPLH
TRBV5-1	13	-	TRBJ1-2	ASSLVGNTNYGYT
TRBV5-1	12	-	TRBJ1-4	ASSLVSFSEKLF
TRBV20-1	11	-	TRBJ1-4	SAGPLLNEKLF
TRBV7-9	14	TRBD1	TRBJ1-2	ASSLRQGGSNYGYT
TRBV28	9	-	TRBJ1-5	ASSFAQPQH
TRBV3-1	16	-	TRBJ1-3	ASSSRRRYLSSGNTIY